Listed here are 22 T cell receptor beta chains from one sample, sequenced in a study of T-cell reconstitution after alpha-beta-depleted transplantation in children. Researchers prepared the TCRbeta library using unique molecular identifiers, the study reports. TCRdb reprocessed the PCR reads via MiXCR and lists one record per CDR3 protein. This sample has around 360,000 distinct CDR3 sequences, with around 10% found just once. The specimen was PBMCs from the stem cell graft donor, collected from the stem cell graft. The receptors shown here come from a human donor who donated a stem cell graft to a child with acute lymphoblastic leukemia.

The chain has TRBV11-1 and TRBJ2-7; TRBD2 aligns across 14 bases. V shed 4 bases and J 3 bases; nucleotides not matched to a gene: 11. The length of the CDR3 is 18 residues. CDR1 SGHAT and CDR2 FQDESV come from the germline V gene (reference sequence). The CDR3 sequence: CASSSRLAGGPWDYEQYF. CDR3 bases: TGTGCCAGCAGCTCAAGACTAGCGGGAGGGCCATGGGACTACGAGCAGTACTTC. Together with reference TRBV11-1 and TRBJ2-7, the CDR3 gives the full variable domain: EAEVAQSPRYKITEKSQAVAFWCDPISGHATLYWYRQILGQGPELLVQFQDESVVDDSQLPKDRFSAERLKGVDSTLKIQPAELGDSAMYLCASSSRLAGGPWDYEQYFGPGTRLTVT.

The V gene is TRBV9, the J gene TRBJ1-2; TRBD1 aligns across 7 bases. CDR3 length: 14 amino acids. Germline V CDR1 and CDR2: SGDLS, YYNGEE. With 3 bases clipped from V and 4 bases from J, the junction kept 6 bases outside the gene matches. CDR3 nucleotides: TGTGCCAGCAGCGCCGGGACAGAGTTCTATGGCTACACCTTC. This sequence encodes CASSAGTEFYGYTF. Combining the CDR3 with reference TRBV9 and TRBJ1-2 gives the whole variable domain DSGVTQTPKHLITATGQRVTLRCSPRSGDLSVYWYQQSLDQGLQFLIQYYNGEERAKGNILERFSAQQFPDLHSELNLSSLELGDSALYFCASSAGTEFYGYTFGSGTRLTVV.

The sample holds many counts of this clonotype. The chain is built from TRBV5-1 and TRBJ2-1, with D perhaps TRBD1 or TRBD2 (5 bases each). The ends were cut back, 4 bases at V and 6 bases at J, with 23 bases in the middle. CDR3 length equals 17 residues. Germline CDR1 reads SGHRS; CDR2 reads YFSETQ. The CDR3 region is CASSPLPIGTGVNEQFF. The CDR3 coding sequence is TGCGCCAGCAGCCCCCTACCCATAGGGACCGGGGTCAATGAGCAGTTCTTC.

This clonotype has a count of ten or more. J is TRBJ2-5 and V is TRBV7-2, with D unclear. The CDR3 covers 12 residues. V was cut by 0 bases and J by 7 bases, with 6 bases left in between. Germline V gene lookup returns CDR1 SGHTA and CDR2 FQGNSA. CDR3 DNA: TGTGCCAGCAGCTTAGCAAGAGGGACCCAGTACTTC. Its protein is CASSLARGTQYF.

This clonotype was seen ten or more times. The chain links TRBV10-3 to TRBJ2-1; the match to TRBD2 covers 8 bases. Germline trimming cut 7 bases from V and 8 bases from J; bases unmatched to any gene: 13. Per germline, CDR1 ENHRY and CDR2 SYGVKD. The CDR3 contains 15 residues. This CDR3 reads CAIKDPGRAGDEQFF. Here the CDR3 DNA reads TGTGCCATCAAGGACCCCGGGAGGGCCGGGGATGAGCAGTTCTTC.

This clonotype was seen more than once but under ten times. CDR3 sequence (DNA): TGTGCCAGCAGCCAAGATGCGTCTGGGGGTGGTCAGCCCCAGCATTTT. Encoded protein: CASSQDASGGGQPQHF. V usage is TRBV4-2 and J usage is TRBJ1-5; TRBD1 is a possible D gene (5 bases). V lost 0 bases and J 6 bases, leaving 15 bases between the germline ends. Germline-derived CDR1 and CDR2 are LGHNA and YNFKEQ. The CDR3 is 16 residues long.

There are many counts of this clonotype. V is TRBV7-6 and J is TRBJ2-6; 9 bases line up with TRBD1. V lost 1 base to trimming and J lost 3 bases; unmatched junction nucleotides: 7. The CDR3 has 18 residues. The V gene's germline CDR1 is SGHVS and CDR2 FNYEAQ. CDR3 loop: CASSLGGTGYFGANVLTF. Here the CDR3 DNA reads TGTGCCAGCAGCTTAGGTGGGACAGGGTACTTTGGGGCCAACGTCCTGACTTTC.

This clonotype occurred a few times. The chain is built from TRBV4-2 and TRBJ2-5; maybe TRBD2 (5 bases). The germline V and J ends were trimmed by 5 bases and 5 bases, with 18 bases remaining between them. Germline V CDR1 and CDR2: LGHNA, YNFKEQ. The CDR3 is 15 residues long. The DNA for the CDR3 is TGTGCCAGCAGCAAGAGCGGAGCCCGGACCGAGACCCAGTACTTC. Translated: CASSKSGARTETQYF.

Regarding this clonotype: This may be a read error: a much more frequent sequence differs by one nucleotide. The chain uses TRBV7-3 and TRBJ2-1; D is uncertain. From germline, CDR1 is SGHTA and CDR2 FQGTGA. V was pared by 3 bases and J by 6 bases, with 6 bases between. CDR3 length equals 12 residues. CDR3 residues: CASSFPPNEQFF. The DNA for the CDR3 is TGTGCCAGCAGCTTCCCCCCCAATGAGCAGTTCTTC.

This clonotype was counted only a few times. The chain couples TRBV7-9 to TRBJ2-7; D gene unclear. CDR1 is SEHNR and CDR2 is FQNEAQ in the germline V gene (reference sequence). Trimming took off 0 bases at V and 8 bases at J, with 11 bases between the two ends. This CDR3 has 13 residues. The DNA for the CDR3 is TGTGCCAGCAGCTTAGCGGCTAGTCCGCAGCAGTACTTC. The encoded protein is CASSLAASPQQYF.

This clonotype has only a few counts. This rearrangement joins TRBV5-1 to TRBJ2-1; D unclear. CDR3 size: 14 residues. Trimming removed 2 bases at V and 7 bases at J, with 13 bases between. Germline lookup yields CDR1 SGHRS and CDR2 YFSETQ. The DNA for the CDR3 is TGCGCCAGCAGCTTCCTCCGGATTGAGAATGAGCAGTTCTTC. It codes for CASSFLRIENEQFF. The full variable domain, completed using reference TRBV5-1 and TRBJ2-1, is KAGVTQTPRYLIKTRGQQVTLSCSPISGHRSVSWYQQTPGQGLQFLFEYFSETQRNKGNFPGRFSGRQFSNSRSEMNVSTLELGDSALYLCASSFLRIENEQFFGPGTRLTVL.

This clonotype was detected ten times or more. CDR3 coding DNA: TGTGCCAGCAGTTTTCAGGGGGGCGGGACTGAAGCTTTCTTT. Translation: CASSFQGGGTEAFF. This chain joins TRBV12-3 or TRBV12-4 and TRBJ1-1; 7 bases map to TRBD1. J was trimmed by 5 bases and V by 3 bases; bases with no gene match: 6. This CDR3 is built from 14 residues.

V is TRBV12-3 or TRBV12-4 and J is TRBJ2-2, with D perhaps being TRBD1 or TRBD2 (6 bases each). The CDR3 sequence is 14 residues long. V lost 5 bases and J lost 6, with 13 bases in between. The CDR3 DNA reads TGTGCCAGCAGTCCCAGAAGGGGGGCCGGGGAGCTGTTTTTT. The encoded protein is CASSPRRGAGELFF.

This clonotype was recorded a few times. CDR3 amino acids: CASSRGGERYYEQYF. As DNA, the CDR3 is TGTGCCAGCAGCCGGGGGGGGGAGAGGTACTACGAGCAGTACTTC. The rearrangement uses TRBV7-9 and TRBJ2-7; 8 bases align to TRBD2. Germline V gene sequence: CDR1 SEHNR, CDR2 FQNEAQ (reference sequence). Trimming removed 5 bases from V and 3 bases from J; junction bases left unmatched: 9. The CDR3 is 15 amino acids.

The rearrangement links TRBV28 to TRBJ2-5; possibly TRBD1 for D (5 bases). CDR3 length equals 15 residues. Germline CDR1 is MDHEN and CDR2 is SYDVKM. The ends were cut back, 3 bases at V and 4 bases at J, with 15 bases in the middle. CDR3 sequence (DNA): TGTGCCAGCAGTTTGGGGCTGGGATGGGGAGAGACCCAGTACTTC. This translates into CASSLGLGWGETQYF. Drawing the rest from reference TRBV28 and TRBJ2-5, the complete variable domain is DVKVTQSSRYLVKRTGEKVFLECVQDMDHENMFWYRQDPGLGLRLIYFSYDVKMKEKGDIPEGYSVSREKKERFSLILESASTNQTSMYLCASSLGLGWGETQYFGPGTRLLVL.

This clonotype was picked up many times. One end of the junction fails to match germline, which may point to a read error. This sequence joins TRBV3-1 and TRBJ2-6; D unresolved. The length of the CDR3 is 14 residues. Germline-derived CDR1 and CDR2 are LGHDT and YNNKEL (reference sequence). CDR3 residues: CASSQVSGANVLTF. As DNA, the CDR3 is TGCGCCAGCAGCCAAGTCTCAGGGGCCAACGTCCTGACTTTC.

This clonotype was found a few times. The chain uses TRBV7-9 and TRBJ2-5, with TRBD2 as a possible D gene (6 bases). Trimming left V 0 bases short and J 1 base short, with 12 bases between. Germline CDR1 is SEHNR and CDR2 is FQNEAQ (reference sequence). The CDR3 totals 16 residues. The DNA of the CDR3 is TGTGCCAGCAGCTTAGCGCTGACGGGAGCCCAAGAGACCCAGTACTTC. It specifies CASSLALTGAQETQYF.

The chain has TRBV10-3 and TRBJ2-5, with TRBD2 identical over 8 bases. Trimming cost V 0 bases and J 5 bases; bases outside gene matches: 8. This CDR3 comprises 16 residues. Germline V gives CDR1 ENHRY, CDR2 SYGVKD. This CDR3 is CAISESSAGAGETQYF. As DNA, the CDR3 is TGTGCCATCAGTGAGTCGTCAGCGGGAGCAGGGGAGACCCAGTACTTC.

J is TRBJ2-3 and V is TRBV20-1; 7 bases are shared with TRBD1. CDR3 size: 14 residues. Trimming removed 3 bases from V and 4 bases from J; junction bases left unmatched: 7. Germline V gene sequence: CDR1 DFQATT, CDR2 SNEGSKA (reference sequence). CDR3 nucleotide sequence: TGCAGTGCTAGGCGGCAGGGGGATGCAGATACGCAGTATTTT. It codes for CSARRQGDADTQYF.

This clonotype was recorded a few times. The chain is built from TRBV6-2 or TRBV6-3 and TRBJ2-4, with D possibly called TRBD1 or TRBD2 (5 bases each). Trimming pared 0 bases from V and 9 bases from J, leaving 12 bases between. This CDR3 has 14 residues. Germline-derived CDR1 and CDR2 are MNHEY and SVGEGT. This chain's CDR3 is CASSYSGPLGIQYF. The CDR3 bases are TGTGCCAGCAGTTACTCGGGACCACTTGGCATTCAGTACTTC.

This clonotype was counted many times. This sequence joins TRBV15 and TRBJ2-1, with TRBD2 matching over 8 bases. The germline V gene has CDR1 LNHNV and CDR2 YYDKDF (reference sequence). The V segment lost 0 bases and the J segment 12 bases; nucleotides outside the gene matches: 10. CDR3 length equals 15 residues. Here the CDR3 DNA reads TGTGCCACCAGCAGAGATCTGGGAGCGGGAGTGGGGCAGTTCTTC. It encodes CATSRDLGAGVGQFF.

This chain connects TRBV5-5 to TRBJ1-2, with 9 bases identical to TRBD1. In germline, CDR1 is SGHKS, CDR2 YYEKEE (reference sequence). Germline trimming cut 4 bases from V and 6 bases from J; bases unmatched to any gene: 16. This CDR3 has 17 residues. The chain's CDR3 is CASSPGQGALPIDGYTF. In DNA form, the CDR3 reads TGTGCCAGCAGCCCGGGACAGGGAGCTCTCCCAATAGATGGCTACACCTTC.